This TCR beta chain stems from a study of blood T cell repertoires in COVID-19. The overall study: Researchers got acute and convalescent COVID-19 samples from the United States, Italy and Spain. In each case, the material was cDNA or gDNA derived from T cells, B-cell-depleted T cells, or PBMCs.

As processed by the authors: Reference gene primers were amplified, and this amplification served to estimate nucleated cell counts. The repertoire was sequenced with immunoSEQ multiplex PCR; TCRdb's copy has only in-frame clones and lacks some. V and J calls and clone size are those listed in that table; D and trimming were worked out from the DNA. The repertoire holds about 99,000 clones, with roughly 86% as singletons. Germline V lookup: CDR1 SGHKS, CDR2 YYEKEE (reference sequence). The CDR3 extends over 14 amino acids. V was pared by 0 bases and J by 7 bases, with 11 bases between. Material for sequencing was peripheral blood. The J gene is TRBJ1-5, the V gene TRBV5-5; possibly TRBD1 for D (5 bases). The receptor was derived from a woman aged 55-75 years in a cohort sampled during active or convalescent COVID-19. Here the CDR3 DNA reads TGTGCCAGCAGCTTGGCGGGGGTTGGACAGCCCCAGCATTTT. Translated, it gives CASSLAGVGQPQHF.